The subject of this entry is one T cell receptor beta chain. What it binds is not known. The PCR employed 60 Vbeta primers together with 13 Jbeta primers. Repertoires were generated with immunoSEQ multiplex PCR, while TCRdb's copy carries only in-frame clones and drops some. This table holds 150,000 to 200,000 clones, 70% to 80% found once. This CDR3 comprises 13 residues. CDR1 is ENHRY and CDR2 is SYGVKD in the germline V gene. Trimming stripped 8 bases from V and 4 bases from J, with 14 bases between. The data derive from a study of cytomegalovirus exposure and HLA in healthy donors. Overall study results and limits: Association of a missense DCLRE1C variant with TCR beta V- and J-gene trimming was reported in a later analysis.

The receptor was derived from a woman in her fifties or sixties in good health and CMV-seronegative. The sample was PBMCs. V is TRBV10-3 and J is TRBJ2-5; D is perhaps TRBD2 (5 bases). This chain's CDR3 is CAIRTEERETQYF. The CDR3 bases are TGTGCCATCCGGACTGAGGAGAGAGAGACCCAGTACTTC.